This TCR beta chain was documented in a study of T cell responses to AZD1222 COVID-19 vaccine. Assay: immunoSEQ multiplex PCR; the TCRdb copy retains only in-frame clones and omits some. The table records some 140,000 clones, 80% to 90% of them present only once. This clone showed up just once. The CDR3 has 14 residues. Trimming removed 5 bases from V and 8 bases from J, with 18 bases in between. Per the germline V gene, CDR1 is MNHEY and CDR2 is SMNVEV (reference sequence). The receptor was isolated from an adult in good health. V usage is TRBV27 and J usage is TRBJ1-2; D perhaps matches TRBD1 (6 bases). The sample in question was peripheral blood, obtained on day 0 of MenACWY control vaccination. CDR3: CASSLRGAIEGYTF. The CDR3 DNA is TGTGCCAGCAGTCTCAGGGGCGCAATAGAAGGCTACACCTTC.